This TCR beta chain was captured by sequencing in a study of control samples from healthy donors and cancer patients. Looked up from germline, CDR1 is SGHVS and CDR2 is FNYEAQ. Trimming took 5 bases from V and 4 from J; bases not matched to a gene: 9. This CDR3 region has 16 residues. Produced via immunoSEQ multiplex PCR; TCRdb's table is partial and in-frame only. The sample yields tens of thousands of clones, roughly 84% seen once. The sample comprised blood. The clonotype originates from a man in his fifties in good health. The chain carries TRBV7-6 and TRBJ2-3; the match to TRBD2 covers 10 bases. CDR3 bases: TGTGCCAGCAGCCCGGACACTAGCGGGACCGCAGATACGCAGTATTTT. This codes for CASSPDTSGTADTQYF.